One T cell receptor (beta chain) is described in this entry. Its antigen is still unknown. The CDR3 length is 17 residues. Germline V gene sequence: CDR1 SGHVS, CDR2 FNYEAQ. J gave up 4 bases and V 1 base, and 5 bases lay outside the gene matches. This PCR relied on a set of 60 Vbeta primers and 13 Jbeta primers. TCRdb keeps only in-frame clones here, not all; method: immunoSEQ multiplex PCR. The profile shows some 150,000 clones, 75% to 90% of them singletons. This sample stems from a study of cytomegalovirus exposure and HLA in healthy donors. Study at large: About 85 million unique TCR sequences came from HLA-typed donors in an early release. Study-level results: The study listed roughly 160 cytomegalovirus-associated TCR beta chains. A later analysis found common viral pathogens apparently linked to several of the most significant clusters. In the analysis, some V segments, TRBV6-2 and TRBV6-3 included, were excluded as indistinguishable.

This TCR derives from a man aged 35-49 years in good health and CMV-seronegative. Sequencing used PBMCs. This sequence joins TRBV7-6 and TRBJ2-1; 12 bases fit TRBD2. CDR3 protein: CASSLDTSGGPYNEQFF. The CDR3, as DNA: TGTGCCAGCAGCTTAGACACTAGCGGGGGGCCGTACAATGAGCAGTTCTTC.